The entry below gives a single T cell receptor (beta chain) sequence along with its context. This entry is derived from a study of technical replicates of blood from a handful of donors. The data were produced by immunoSEQ multiplex PCR, yet TCRdb's version contains in-frame clones alone and is incomplete. The sample contains tens of thousands of clones, around 95% of which appear only once. The sequenced material came from PBMCs. This receptor was obtained from a human donor in good health. Some clones in this sample may be carry-over from other donors' samples.

CDR3 sequence (DNA): TGTGCCAGCAGCTTTTCCAGTACCTACGAGCAGTACTTC. Protein product: CASSFSSTYEQYF. The chain links TRBV11-1 to TRBJ2-7; D is ambiguous. Germline V gene sequence: CDR1 SGHAT, CDR2 FQDESV (reference sequence). There are 13 residues in the CDR3. V lost 3 bases and J 2 bases, leaving 8 bases between the germline ends.